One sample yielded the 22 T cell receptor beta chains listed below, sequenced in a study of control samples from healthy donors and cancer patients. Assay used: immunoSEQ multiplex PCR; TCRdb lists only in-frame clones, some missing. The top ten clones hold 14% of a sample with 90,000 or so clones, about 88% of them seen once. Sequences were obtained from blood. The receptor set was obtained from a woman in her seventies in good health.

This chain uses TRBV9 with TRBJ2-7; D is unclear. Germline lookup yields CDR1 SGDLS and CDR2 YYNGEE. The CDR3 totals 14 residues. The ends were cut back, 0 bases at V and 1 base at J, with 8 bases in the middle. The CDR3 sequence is CASSVEWGSYEQYF. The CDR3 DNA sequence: TGTGCCAGCAGCGTAGAATGGGGATCCTACGAGCAGTACTTC. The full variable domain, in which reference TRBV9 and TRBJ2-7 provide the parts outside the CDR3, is DSGVTQTPKHLITATGQRVTLRCSPRSGDLSVYWYQQSLDQGLQFLIQYYNGEERAKGNILERFSAQQFPDLHSELNLSSLELGDSALYFCASSVEWGSYEQYFGPGTRLTVT.

The CDR3 coding sequence is TGCAGCGTTGCTAGCTCCGGGGGGTCGGGAGAGACCCAGTACTTC. This encodes CSVASSGGSGETQYF. The rearrangement links TRBV29-1 to TRBJ2-5, with 7 bases fitting TRBD2. CDR1 is SQVTM, CDR2 ANQGSEA, per germline. J was trimmed by 4 bases and V by 4 bases; bases with no gene match: 12. The CDR3 has 15 residues.

CDR3 sequence reads: CASTSVAGANEQFF. The CDR3 DNA is TGCGCCAGCACTTCGGTAGCGGGGGCCAATGAGCAGTTCTTC. The rearrangement joins TRBV5-1 to TRBJ2-1; TRBD2 agrees at 9 bases. Germline assignment: CDR1 SGHRS and CDR2 YFSETQ. This CDR3 is 14 amino acids long. The J segment lost 6 bases and the V segment lost 6 bases, leaving 7 bases of the junction unmatched.

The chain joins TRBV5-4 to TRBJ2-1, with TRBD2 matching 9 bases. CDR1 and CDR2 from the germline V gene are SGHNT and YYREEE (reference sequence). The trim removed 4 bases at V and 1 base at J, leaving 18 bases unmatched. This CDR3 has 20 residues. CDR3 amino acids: CASSRPLGSGSLNSYNEQFF. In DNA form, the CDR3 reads TGTGCCAGCAGCCGTCCTCTTGGTAGCGGGAGCCTGAATTCCTACAATGAGCAGTTCTTC.

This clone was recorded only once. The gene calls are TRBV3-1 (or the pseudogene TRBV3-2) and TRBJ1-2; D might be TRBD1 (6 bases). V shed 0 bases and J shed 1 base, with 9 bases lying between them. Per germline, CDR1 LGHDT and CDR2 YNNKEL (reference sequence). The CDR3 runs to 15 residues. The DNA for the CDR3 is TGTGCCAGCAGCCAAGAGGGGGCAAATAACTATGGCTACACCTTC. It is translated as CASSQEGANNYGYTF.

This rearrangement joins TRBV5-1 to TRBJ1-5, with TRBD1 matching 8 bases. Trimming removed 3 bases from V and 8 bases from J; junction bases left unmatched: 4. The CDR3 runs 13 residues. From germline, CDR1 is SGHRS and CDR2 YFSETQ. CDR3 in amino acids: CASSSTGGKPQHF. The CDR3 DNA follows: TGCGCCAGCAGCTCTACAGGGGGGAAGCCCCAGCATTTT.

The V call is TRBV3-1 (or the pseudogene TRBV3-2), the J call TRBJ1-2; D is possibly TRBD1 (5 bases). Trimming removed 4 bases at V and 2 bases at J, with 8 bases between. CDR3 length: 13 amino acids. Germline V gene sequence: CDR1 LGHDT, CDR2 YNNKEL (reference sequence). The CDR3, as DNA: TGTGCCAGCAGCCGGGACGGGAACTATGGCTACACCTTC. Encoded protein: CASSRDGNYGYTF.

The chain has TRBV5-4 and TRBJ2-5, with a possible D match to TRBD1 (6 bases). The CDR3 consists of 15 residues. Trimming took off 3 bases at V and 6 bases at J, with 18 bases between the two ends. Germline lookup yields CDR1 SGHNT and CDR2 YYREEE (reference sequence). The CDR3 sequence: CASSSGTDSRQTQYF. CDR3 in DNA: TGTGCCAGCAGCTCTGGGACGGACAGTCGACAGACCCAGTACTTC. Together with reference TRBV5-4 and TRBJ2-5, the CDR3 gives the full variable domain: ETGVTQSPTHLIKTRGQQVTLRCSSQSGHNTVSWYQQALGQGPQFIFQYYREEENGRGNFPPRFSGLQFPNYSSELNVNALELDDSALYLCASSSGTDSRQTQYFGPGTRLLVL.

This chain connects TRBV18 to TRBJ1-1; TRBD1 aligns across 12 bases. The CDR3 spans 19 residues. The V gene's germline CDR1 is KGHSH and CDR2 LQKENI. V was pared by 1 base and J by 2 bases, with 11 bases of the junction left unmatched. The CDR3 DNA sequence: TGTGCCAGCTCACCACGGGTGGGGACAGGGGGCCATCAAAACACTGAAGCTTTCTTT. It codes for CASSPRVGTGGHQNTEAFF.

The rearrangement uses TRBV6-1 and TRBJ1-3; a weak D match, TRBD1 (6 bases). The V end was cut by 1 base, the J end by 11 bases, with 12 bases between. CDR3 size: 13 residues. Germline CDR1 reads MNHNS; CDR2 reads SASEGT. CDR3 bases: TGTGCCAGCAGTGAAGGACTCGGGACACCCATATATTTT. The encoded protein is CASSEGLGTPIYF.

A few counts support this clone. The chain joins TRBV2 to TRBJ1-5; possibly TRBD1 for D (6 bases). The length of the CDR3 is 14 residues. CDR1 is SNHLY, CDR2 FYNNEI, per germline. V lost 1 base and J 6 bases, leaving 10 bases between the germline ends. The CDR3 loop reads CASSEEGGGQPQHF. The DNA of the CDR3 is TGTGCCAGCAGTGAAGAGGGGGGAGGTCAGCCCCAGCATTTT.

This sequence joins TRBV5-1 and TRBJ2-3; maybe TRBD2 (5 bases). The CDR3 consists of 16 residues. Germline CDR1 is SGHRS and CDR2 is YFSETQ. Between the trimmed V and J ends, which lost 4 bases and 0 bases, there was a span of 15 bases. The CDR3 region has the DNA TGCGCCAGCAGCGTGACCCTGACTACTAGCACAGATACGCAGTATTTT. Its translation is CASSVTLTTSTDTQYF.

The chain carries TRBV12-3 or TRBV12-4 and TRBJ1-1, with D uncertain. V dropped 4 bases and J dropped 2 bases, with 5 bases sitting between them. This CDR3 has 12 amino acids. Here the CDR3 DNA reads TGTGCCAGCAGTTCAGTAAACACTGAAGCTTTCTTT. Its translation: CASSSVNTEAFF.

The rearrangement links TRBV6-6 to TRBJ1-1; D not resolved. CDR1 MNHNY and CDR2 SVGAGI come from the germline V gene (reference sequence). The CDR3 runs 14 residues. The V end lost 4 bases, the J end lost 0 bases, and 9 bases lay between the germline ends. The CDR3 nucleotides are TGTGCCAGCAGTTCGGGGTCCTTGAACACTGAAGCTTTCTTT. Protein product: CASSSGSLNTEAFF.

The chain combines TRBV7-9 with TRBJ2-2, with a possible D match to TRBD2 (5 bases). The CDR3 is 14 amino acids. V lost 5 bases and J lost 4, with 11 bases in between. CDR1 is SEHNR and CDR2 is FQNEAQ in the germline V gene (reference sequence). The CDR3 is CASSQIGVTGELFF. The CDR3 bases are TGTGCCAGCAGCCAAATCGGGGTCACCGGGGAGCTGTTTTTT.

CDR3 loop: CASSGLWTGPRREKLFF. The CDR3 nucleotides read TGTGCCAGCAGTGGACTCTGGACAGGCCCTAGGAGAGAAAAACTGTTTTTT. This chain uses TRBV6-1 with TRBJ1-4; 7 bases line up with TRBD1. Germline assignment: CDR1 MNHNS and CDR2 SASEGT. V trimming: 4 bases; J trimming: 8 bases; junction bases outside the gene matches: 16. The CDR3 is 17 residues long.

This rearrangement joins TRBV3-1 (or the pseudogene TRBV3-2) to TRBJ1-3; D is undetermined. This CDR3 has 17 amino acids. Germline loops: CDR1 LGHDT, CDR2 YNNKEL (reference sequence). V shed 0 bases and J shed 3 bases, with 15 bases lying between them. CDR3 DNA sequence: TGTGCCAGCAGCCAAGACATCGTCCCGTACGGTGGAAACACCATATATTTT. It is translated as CASSQDIVPYGGNTIYF.

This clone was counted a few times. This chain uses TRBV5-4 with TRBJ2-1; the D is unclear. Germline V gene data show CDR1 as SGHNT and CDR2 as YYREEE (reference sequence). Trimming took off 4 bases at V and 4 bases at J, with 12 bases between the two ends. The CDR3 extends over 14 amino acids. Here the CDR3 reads CASSPSAQYNEQFF. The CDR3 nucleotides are TGTGCCAGCAGCCCCTCCGCCCAATACAATGAGCAGTTCTTC.

The CDR3 nucleotides are TGCGCCAGCAGCCAAGCCGGGGGAGGGTTCACAGATACGCAGTATTTT. It codes for CASSQAGGGFTDTQYF. The chain is built from TRBV4-3 and TRBJ2-3; 7 bases line up with TRBD2. The CDR3 length is 16 residues. J lost 2 bases, V lost 1 base, and 6 bases had no gene match. From germline, CDR1 is LGHNA and CDR2 YSLEER.

CDR3 region: CASSPLVNSNTEAFF. In nucleotides, the CDR3 is TGTGCCAGCTCCCCCTTAGTGAACTCGAACACTGAAGCTTTCTTT. V is TRBV18 and J is TRBJ1-1; D is unclear. CDR1 and CDR2 (germline): KGHSH, LQKENI. The CDR3 length is 15 residues. With 6 bases removed from V and 1 base from J, the gap between germline ends came to 15 bases.

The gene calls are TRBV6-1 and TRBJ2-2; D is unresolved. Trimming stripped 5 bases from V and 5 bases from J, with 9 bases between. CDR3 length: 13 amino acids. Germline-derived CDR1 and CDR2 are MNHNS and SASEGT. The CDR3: CASSSPATGELFF. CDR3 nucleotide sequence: TGTGCCAGCAGTTCGCCGGCAACCGGGGAGCTGTTTTTT.

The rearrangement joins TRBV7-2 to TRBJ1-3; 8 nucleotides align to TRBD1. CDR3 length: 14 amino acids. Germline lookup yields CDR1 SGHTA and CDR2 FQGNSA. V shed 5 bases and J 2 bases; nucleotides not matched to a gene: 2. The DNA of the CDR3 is TGTGCCAGCAGCAGGGACAGGACTGGAAACACCATATATTTT. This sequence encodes CASSRDRTGNTIYF.